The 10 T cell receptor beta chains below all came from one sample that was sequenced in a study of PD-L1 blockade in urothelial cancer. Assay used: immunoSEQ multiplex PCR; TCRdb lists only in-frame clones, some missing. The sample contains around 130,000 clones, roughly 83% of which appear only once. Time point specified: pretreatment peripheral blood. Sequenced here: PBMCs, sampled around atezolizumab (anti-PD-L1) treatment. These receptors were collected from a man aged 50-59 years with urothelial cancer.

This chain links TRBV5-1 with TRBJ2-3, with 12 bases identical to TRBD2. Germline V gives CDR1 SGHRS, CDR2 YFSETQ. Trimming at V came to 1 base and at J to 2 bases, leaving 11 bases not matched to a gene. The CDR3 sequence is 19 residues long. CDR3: CASSLSATSGRRLTDTQYF. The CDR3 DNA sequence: TGCGCCAGCAGCTTGTCTGCGACTAGCGGGAGACGTCTCACAGATACGCAGTATTTT.

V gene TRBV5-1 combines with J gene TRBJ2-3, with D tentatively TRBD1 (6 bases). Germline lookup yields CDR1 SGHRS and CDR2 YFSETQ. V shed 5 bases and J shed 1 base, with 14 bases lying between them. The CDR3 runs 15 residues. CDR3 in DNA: TGCGCCAGCAGTTACAGGGCCCCTGGCACAGATACGCAGTATTTT. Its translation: CASSYRAPGTDTQYF.

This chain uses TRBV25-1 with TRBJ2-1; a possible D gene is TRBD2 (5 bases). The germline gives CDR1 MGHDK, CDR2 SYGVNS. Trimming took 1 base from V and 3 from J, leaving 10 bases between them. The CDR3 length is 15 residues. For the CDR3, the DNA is TGTGCCAGCAGTGAATTAGGACGGGACTACAATGAGCAGTTCTTC. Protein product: CASSELGRDYNEQFF.

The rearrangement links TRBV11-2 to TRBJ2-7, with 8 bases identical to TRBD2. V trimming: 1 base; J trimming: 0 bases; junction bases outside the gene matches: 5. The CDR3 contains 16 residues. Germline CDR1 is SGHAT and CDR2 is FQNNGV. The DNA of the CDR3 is TGTGCCAGCAGCTTAGGAGCTAGCGGGTTCTCCTACGAGCAGTACTTC. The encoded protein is CASSLGASGFSYEQYF.

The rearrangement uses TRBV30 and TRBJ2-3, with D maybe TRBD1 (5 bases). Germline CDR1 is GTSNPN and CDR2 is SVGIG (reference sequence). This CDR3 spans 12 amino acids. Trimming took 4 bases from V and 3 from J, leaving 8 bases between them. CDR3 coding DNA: TGTGCCTGGAACGCAGGGACAGATACGCAGTATTTT. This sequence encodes CAWNAGTDTQYF.

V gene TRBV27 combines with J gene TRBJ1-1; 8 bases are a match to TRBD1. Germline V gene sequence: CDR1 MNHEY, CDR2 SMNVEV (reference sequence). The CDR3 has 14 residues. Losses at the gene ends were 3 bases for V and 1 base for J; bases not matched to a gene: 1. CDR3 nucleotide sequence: TGTGCCAGCAGTTTCGGGACAGGGAACACTGAAGCTTTCTTT. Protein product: CASSFGTGNTEAFF.

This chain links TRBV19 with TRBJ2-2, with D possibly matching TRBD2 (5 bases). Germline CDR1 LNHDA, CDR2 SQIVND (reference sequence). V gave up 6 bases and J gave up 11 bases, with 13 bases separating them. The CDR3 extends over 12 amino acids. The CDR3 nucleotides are TGTGCCAGTAGCCCGTTTGGGAGTGAGCTGTTTTTT. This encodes CASSPFGSELFF.

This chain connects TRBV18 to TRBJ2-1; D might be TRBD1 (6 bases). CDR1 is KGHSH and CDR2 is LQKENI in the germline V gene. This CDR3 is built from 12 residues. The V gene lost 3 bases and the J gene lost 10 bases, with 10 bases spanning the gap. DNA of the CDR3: TGTGCCAGCTCACCTTGGGGGCGAGAGCAGTTCTTC. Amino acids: CASSPWGREQFF.

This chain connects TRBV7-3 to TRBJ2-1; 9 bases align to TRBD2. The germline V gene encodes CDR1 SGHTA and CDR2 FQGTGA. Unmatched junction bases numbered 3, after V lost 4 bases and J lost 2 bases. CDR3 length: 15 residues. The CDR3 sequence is CASSSGLATYNEQFF. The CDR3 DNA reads TGTGCCAGCAGCTCGGGACTAGCCACCTACAATGAGCAGTTCTTC.

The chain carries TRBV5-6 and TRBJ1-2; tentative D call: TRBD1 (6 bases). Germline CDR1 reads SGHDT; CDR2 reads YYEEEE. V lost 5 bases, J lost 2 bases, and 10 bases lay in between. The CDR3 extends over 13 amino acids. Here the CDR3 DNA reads TGTGCCAGCAGACATACAGGGAACTATGGCTACACCTTC. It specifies CASRHTGNYGYTF. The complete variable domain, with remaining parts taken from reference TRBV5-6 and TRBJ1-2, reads DAGVTQSPTHLIKTRGQQVTLRCSPKSGHDTVSWYQQALGQGPQFIFQYYEEEERQRGNFPDRFSGHQFPNYSSELNVNALLLGDSALYLCASRHTGNYGYTFGSGTRLTVV.